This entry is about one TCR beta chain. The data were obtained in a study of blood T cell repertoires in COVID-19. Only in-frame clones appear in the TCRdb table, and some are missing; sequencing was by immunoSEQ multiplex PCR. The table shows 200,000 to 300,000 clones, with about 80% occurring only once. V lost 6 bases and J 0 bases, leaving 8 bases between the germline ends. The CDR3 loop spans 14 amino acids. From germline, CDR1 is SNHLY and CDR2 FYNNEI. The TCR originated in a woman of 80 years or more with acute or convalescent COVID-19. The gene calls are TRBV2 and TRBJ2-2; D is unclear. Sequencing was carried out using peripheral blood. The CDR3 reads CASRATANTGELFF. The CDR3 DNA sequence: TGTGCCAGCAGGGCGACTGCGAACACCGGGGAGCTGTTTTTT.